This record covers a single T cell receptor beta chain. The entry originates in a study of blood T cell repertoires in COVID-19. In the study overall: The samples span acute and convalescent COVID-19 from the United States, Italy and Spain. PBMCs, B-cell-depleted T cells, or T cells were the source of the cDNA or gDNA that made up the material.

Trimming left V 3 bases short and J 9 bases short, with 11 bases between. The CDR3 length is 12 residues. Germline assignment: CDR1 LGHDT and CDR2 YNNKEL (reference sequence). Clones were sequenced by immunoSEQ multiplex PCR, and TCRdb holds only the in-frame ones, with some missing. The sample gives around 200,000 clones, around 80% of which show up once; 2.5% to 3.5% is in the top ten. The J gene is TRBJ1-1, the V gene TRBV3-1 (or the pseudogene TRBV3-2), with D possibly matching TRBD1 (5 bases). The sequencing input was peripheral blood. This receptor was obtained from a man over 45 with active or convalescent COVID-19. The CDR3 reads CASSHQGEQAFF. In nucleotides, the CDR3 is TGTGCCAGCAGCCACCAAGGGGAACAAGCTTTCTTT.